This T cell receptor (beta chain) is drawn from a study of cytomegalovirus exposure and HLA in healthy donors. Use of 60 Vbeta and 13 Jbeta primers characterized the PCR. Assay used: immunoSEQ multiplex PCR; TCRdb lists only in-frame clones, some missing. The table records about 110,000 clones, about 64% of them present only once. Note on this clone: Its antigen is currently unknown.

Study results and limitations: TCR sequences were mostly rare, though some public TCRs occurred in many donors. It was reportedly the case that the classifier diagnosed cytomegalovirus status with high specificity and sensitivity. Specificity for CMV antigens was confirmed in vitro for a few of the CMV-associated chains. In an earlier analysis, in approximately 570 donors, most V segments appeared productive either ~87% or ~30% of the time.

The TCR sequence derives from a young man in good health and CMV-seropositive. Sequenced material: PBMCs.

Here the CDR3 reads CASSLSTRLASGELFF. The CDR3 nucleotides read TGTGCCAGCAGTTTATCGACCAGGCTTGCGTCCGGGGAGCTGTTTTTT. The genes are TRBV27 and TRBJ2-2; D call uncertain. From germline, CDR1 is MNHEY and CDR2 SMNVEV (reference sequence). With 0 bases removed from V and 6 bases from J, the gap between germline ends came to 14 bases. CDR3 length: 16 amino acids.